The clone carrying this TCR beta chain was found many times. Its antigen remains unknown. The sample comes from a study of T cells after posttransplantation cyclophosphamide. Broader study findings: After PTCy, TRB diversity resembled that of CNI/methotrexate controls. Tissue-infiltrating T cells from skin or gut overlapped little with blood T cells.

Libraries were prepared by immunoSEQ multiplex PCR; TCRdb keeps only in-frame clonotypes and omits some of them. Altogether a few thousand clones were found in the sample, and no singletons occur. Looked up from germline, CDR1 is SGHVS and CDR2 is FNYEAQ. CDR3 length: 13 residues. V gave up 4 bases and J gave up 4 bases, with 10 bases separating them. Cyclophosphamide on days +3 and +4 followed busulfan-fludarabine conditioning and a marrow graft. J is TRBJ2-5 and V is TRBV7-6; D remains ambiguous. This receptor was obtained from a female patient aged 50-60 years who received an allogeneic stem cell transplant from a related donor, was CMV-positive, and had no GVHD. Certain T cells may be donor cells from the graft. Sequenced material: PBMCs, taken 32 days after allogeneic stem cell transplant with posttransplant cyclophosphamide. The CDR3 DNA sequence: TGTGCCAGCAGCTCACGTGATAGAGAGACCCAGTACTTC. It translates to CASSSRDRETQYF.